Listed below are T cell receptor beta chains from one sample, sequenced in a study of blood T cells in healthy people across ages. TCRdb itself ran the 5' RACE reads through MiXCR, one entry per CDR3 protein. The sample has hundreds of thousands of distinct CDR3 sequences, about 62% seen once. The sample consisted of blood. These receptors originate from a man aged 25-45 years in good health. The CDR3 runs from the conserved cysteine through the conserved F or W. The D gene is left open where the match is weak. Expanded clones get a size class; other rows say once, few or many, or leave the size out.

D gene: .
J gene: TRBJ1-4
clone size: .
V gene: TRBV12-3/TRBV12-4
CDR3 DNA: TGTGCCAGCAGTCTTAAGGGTGAAAAACTGTTTTTT
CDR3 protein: CASSLKGEKLFF

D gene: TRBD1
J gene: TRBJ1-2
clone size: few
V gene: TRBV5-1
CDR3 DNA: TGCGCCAGCAGCCCCGGGGGACAGAACTATGGCTACACCTTC
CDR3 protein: CASSPGGQNYGYTF

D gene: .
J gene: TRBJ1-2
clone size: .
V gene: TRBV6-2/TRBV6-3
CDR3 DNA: TGTGCCAGCAGTCCTCCCGGACGGACCTATGGCTACACCTTC
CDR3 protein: CASSPPGRTYGYTF

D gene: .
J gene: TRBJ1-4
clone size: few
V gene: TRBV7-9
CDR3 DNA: TGTGCCAGCAGCCCCCAGGACAGAGATAATGAAAAACTGTTTTTT
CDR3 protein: CASSPQDRDNEKLFF

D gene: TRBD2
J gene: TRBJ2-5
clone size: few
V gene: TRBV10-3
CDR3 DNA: TGTGCCACAACCGGGACTAGGGAGACCCAGTACTTC
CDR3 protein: CATTGTRETQYF

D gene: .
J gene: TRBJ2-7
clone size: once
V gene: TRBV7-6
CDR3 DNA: TGTGCCAGCAGCCCTCAGTATCTCTCCTACGAGCAGTACTTC
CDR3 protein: CASSPQYLSYEQYF

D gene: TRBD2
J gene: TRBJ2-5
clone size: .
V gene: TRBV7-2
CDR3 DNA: TGTGCCAGCAGCTCATCACTAGCGAAAGAGACCCAGTACTTC
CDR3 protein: CASSSSLAKETQYF

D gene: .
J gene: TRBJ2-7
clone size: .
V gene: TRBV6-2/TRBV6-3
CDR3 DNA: TGTGCCAGCAGTTACCGGACGAGCTCCTACGAGCAGTACTTC
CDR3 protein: CASSYRTSSYEQYF

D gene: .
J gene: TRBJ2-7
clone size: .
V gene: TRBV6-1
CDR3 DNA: TGTGCCAGCTACGGTAGGGCCTCCTCCTACGAGCAGTACTTC
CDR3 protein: CASYGRASSYEQYF

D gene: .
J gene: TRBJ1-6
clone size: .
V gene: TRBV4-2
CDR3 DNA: TGTGCCAGCAGCCAACTCGGGGACACGAATTCACCCCTCCACTTT
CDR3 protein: CASSQLGDTNSPLHF

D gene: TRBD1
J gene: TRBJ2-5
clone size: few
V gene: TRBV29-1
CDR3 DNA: TGCAGCGTTGGGGACAGGGTTACTGCAACCCAGTACTTC
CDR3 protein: CSVGDRVTATQYF

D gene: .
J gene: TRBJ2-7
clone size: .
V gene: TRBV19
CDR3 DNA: TGTGCCAGTAGTCTGGGTTGGAGCCAGTACTTC
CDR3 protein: CASSLGWSQYF

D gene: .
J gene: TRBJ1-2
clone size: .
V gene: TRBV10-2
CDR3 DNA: TGCGCCAGCAGTGAGTCAGCGGATTACCTCTATGGCTACACCTTC
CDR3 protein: CASSESADYLYGYTF

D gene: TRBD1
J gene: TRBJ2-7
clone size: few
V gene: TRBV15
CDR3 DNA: TGTGCCACCAGCAGAGAACAGGGGCCCTACGAGCAGTACTTC
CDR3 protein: CATSREQGPYEQYF

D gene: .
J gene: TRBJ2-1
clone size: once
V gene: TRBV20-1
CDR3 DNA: TGCAGTGCTAGCCTGAGGGGGCTAGCGGATGAGCAGTTCTTC
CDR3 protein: CSASLRGLADEQFF

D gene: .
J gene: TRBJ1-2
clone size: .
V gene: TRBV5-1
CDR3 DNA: TGCGCCAGCAGCTTGGAATGGGGGGGTAACTATGGCTACACCTTC
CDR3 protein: CASSLEWGGNYGYTF

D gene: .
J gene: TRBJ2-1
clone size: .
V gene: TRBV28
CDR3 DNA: TGTGCCAGCAGTTTCGGAGCGGCCGGAGACAATGAGCAGTTCTTC
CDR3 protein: CASSFGAAGDNEQFF

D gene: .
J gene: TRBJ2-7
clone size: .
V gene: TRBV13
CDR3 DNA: TGTGCCAGCAGCTTACAAGGGGGAAGGTACGAGCAGTACTTC
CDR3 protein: CASSLQGGRYEQYF

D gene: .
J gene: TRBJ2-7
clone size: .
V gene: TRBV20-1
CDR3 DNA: TGCAGTGCTACTAAAGGGGGGGCTACCCCCTACGAGCAGTACTTC
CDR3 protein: CSATKGGATPYEQYF

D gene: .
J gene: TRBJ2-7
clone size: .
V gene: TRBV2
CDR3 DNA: TGTGCCAGCAGCGTCTCGAAATCCTACGAGCAGTACTTC
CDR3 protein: CASSVSKSYEQYF

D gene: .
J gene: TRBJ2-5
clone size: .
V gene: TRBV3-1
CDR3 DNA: TGTGCCAGCAGCCGGAACTACCGACAGGATGGGGAGACCCAGTACTTC
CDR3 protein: CASSRNYRQDGETQYF

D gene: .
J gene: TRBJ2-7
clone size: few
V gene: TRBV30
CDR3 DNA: TGTGCCTGGAGTGTACTCCAGGGCTACGAGCAGTACTTC
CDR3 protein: CAWSVLQGYEQYF